The TCR beta chain described here comes from a study of Graves' ophthalmopathy and Graves' hyperthyroidism. Amplified TCR beta CDR3 regions were obtained using RNA transcripts as template. First-round RT-PCR employed HTBI primers, with a second-round multiplex PCR after it. TCRdb called the multiplex PCR reads again in MiXCR, with one record for every CDR3 protein. Among around 520,000 distinct CDR3 sequences, less than 40% were seen once, and the ten largest hold about 4.1%. The CDR3 spans 17 residues. V shed 3 bases and J 0 bases; nucleotides not matched to a gene: 9. CDR1 is SGDLS and CDR2 is YYNGEE in the germline V gene.

The chain carries TRBV9 and TRBJ1-3, with 7 bases identical to TRBD1. The clonotype comes from an adult man with Graves' hyperthyroidism. Material for sequencing was peripheral blood or thyroid tissue (not recorded which). The CDR3 protein is CASSGRQGPSSGNTIYF. The CDR3 DNA sequence: TGTGCCAGCAGCGGTCGACAGGGTCCTAGCTCTGGAAACACCATATATTTT. Full variable domain (rest looked up from reference TRBV9 and TRBJ1-3): DSGVTQTPKHLITATGQRVTLRCSPRSGDLSVYWYQQSLDQGLQFLIQYYNGEERAKGNILERFSAQQFPDLHSELNLSSLELGDSALYFCASSGRQGPSSGNTIYFGEGSWLTVV.